This is a list of T cell receptor beta chains from one sample in a study of T cell clonotyping in hematopoietic cell transplantation. Produced via immunoSEQ multiplex PCR; TCRdb's table is partial and in-frame only. The data show under 9,500 clones, with around 97% seen just once and 2.4% held by the top ten. This material consisted of peripheral blood mononuclear cells, taken 100 days after allogeneic stem cell transplant. The receptor set was obtained from a male patient aged 55-69 years who had an allogeneic stem cell transplant from a related donor, so the T cells may come from the graft donor. Some clones in this sample may be carry-over from other donors' samples. CDR3s include the opening cysteine and the closing phenylalanine or tryptophan. A D gene is named only where the DNA matches it firmly. Size values are once, few and many counts, or a class for expanded clones, and some rows have none.

V: TRBV4-1; D: -; J: TRBJ1-1; size: -; CDR3: CASSHTAGTPEAFF; DNA: TGCGCCAGCAGCCACACCGCCGGGACACCTGAAGCTTTCTTT
V: TRBV7-9; D: -; J: TRBJ1-6; size: once; CDR3: CASSPATDSPLHF; DNA: TGTGCCAGCAGCCCAGCGACGGATTCACCCCTCCACTTT
V: TRBV27; D: -; J: TRBJ1-1; size: -; CDR3: CASSFGHLNTEAFF; DNA: TGTGCCAGCAGTTTCGGTCACCTGAACACTGAAGCTTTCTTT
V: TRBV30; D: -; J: TRBJ2-2; size: -; CDR3: CAWGDITNTGELFF; DNA: TGTGCCTGGGGTGACATAACGAACACCGGGGAGCTGTTTTTT
V: TRBV5-1; D: -; J: TRBJ2-2; size: -; CDR3: CASSFSGELFF; DNA: TGCGCCAGCAGCTTCTCCGGGGAGCTGTTTTTT
V: TRBV27; D: TRBD2; J: TRBJ2-1; size: once; CDR3: CASSFSAGLAGRNEQFF; DNA: TGTGCCAGCTCCTTCTCGGCTGGACTAGCGGGTAGGAATGAGCAGTTCTTC
V: TRBV7-8; D: -; J: TRBJ1-2; size: -; CDR3: CASSLETGPTTYYGYTF; DNA: TGTGCCAGCAGCTTAGAAACAGGGCCCACCACCTACTATGGCTACACCTTC
V: TRBV6-5; D: TRBD1; J: TRBJ2-7; size: once; CDR3: CASRRTGEAIYEQYF; DNA: TGTGCCAGCAGAAGGACAGGGGAGGCAATCTACGAGCAGTACTTC
V: TRBV6-5; D: TRBD1; J: TRBJ1-5; size: -; CDR3: CASSTDRGGNQPQHF; DNA: TGTGCCAGCAGTACGGACAGGGGGGGCAATCAGCCCCAGCATTTT
V: TRBV7-8; D: -; J: TRBJ1-4; size: once; CDR3: CASSSHRVDPKKLFF; DNA: TGTGCCAGCAGCTCGCACAGGGTGGATCCTAAAAAACTGTTTTTT
V: TRBV29-1; D: -; J: TRBJ2-5; size: -; CDR3: CSGRLETQYF; DNA: TGCAGCGGCAGGTTGGAGACCCAGTACTTC
V: TRBV5-6; D: TRBD2; J: TRBJ2-3; size: once; CDR3: CASSLVSGVTDTQYF; DNA: TGTGCCAGCAGCTTGGTTAGCGGGGTGACAGATACGCAGTATTTT
V: TRBV28; D: -; J: TRBJ2-1; size: -; CDR3: CASSLEGLLANEQFF; DNA: TGTGCCAGCAGTTTAGAGGGCCTTTTGGCAAATGAGCAGTTCTTC
V: TRBV4-1; D: TRBD1; J: TRBJ1-4; size: -; CDR3: CASSRPGGQGSEKLFF; DNA: TGCGCCAGCAGCCGCCCGGGGGGACAGGGGAGTGAAAAACTGTTTTTT
V: TRBV19; D: TRBD1; J: TRBJ1-5; size: -; CDR3: CASSLTPGQGMQTFNQPQHF; DNA: TGTGCCAGTAGTTTAACCCCGGGACAGGGGATGCAAACGTTCAATCAGCCCCAGCATTTT
V: TRBV11-3; D: TRBD1; J: TRBJ1-1; size: -; CDR3: CASSSRQGNEAFF; DNA: TGTGCCAGCAGCTCACGACAGGGGAATGAAGCTTTCTTT
V: TRBV7-2; D: -; J: TRBJ2-5; size: -; CDR3: CASSLGRGVVTQYF; DNA: TGTGCCAGCAGCTTAGGCAGGGGTGTAGTGACCCAGTACTTC
V: TRBV7-3; D: -; J: TRBJ1-1; size: -; CDR3: CASSANGRSNTEAFF; DNA: TGTGCCAGCAGCGCCAACGGCAGGTCGAACACTGAAGCTTTCTTT
V: TRBV6-5; D: TRBD1; J: TRBJ1-2; size: -; CDR3: CATHTGAGYYGYTF; DNA: TGTGCCACTCACACAGGGGCTGGATACTATGGCTACACCTTC
V: TRBV6-1; D: -; J: TRBJ2-5; size: -; CDR3: CASSESRVQETQYF; DNA: TGTGCCAGCAGTGAATCTAGGGTCCAAGAGACCCAGTACTTC
V: TRBV4-2; D: TRBD1; J: TRBJ1-4; size: once; CDR3: CASSPQGQGPNEKLFF; DNA: TGTGCCAGCAGCCCACAGGGACAGGGTCCTAATGAAAAACTGTTTTTT
V: TRBV15; D: -; J: TRBJ1-4; size: once; CDR3: CATSRDPGGEKLFF; DNA: TGTGCCACCAGCAGAGACCCCGGGGGCGAAAAACTGTTTTTT
V: TRBV7-2; D: -; J: TRBJ1-4; size: -; CDR3: CASSLGGYKYEKLFF; DNA: TGTGCCAGCAGCTTAGGGGGTTACAAGTATGAAAAACTGTTTTTT
V: TRBV25-1; D: -; J: TRBJ1-2; size: once; CDR3: CASSELGGTGYGYTF; DNA: TGTGCCAGCAGTGAATTGGGAGGGACGGGCTATGGCTACACCTTC
V: TRBV7-8; D: TRBD1; J: TRBJ1-4; size: -; CDR3: CASSSISGTGEKLFF; DNA: TGTGCCAGCAGCTCCATATCCGGGACAGGTGAAAAACTGTTTTTT
V: TRBV30; D: -; J: TRBJ2-3; size: once; CDR3: CAWGLRTDTQYF; DNA: TGTGCCTGGGGTCTCCGCACAGATACGCAGTATTTT
V: TRBV19; D: -; J: TRBJ2-5; size: -; CDR3: CASSKDSNRGTQYF; DNA: TGTGCCAGTAGTAAAGACTCGAATCGTGGGACCCAGTACTTC
V: TRBV28; D: -; J: TRBJ1-4; size: -; CDR3: CASSFLQGGGEKLFF; DNA: TGTGCCAGCAGTTTTCTGCAGGGTGGAGGTGAAAAACTGTTTTTT
V: TRBV6-5; D: -; J: TRBJ1-2; size: -; CDR3: CASRKEAVYGYTF; DNA: TGTGCCAGCAGAAAGGAGGCAGTCTATGGCTACACCTTC
V: TRBV2; D: -; J: TRBJ2-3; size: -; CDR3: CASRGGGAMDTQYF; DNA: TGTGCCAGCAGGGGTGGGGGGGCAATGGATACGCAGTATTTT
V: TRBV7-2; D: -; J: TRBJ2-4; size: -; CDR3: CASSLALRNIQYF; DNA: TGTGCCAGCAGCTTAGCGCTAAGAAACATTCAGTACTTC
V: TRBV2; D: TRBD2; J: TRBJ2-1; size: -; CDR3: CASSYPGLADRNEQFF; DNA: TGTGCCAGCAGTTACCCGGGACTAGCGGACCGGAATGAGCAGTTCTTC
V: TRBV4-2; D: -; J: TRBJ1-6; size: -; CDR3: CASSPPTNSPLHF; DNA: TGTGCCAGCAGCCCTCCCACCAATTCACCCCTCCACTTT
V: TRBV4-2; D: -; J: TRBJ2-3; size: -; CDR3: CASSQGKVAVYTQYF; DNA: TGTGCCAGCAGCCAAGGGAAGGTAGCGGTCTATACGCAGTATTTT
V: TRBV4-1; D: -; J: TRBJ1-5; size: -; CDR3: CASSQDGGQGGHQPQHF; DNA: TGCGCCAGCAGCCAAGATGGAGGGCAGGGAGGGCACCAGCCCCAGCATTTT
V: TRBV30; D: -; J: TRBJ2-2; size: -; CDR3: CAWSVKHASHTGELFF; DNA: TGTGCCTGGAGTGTAAAGCACGCGAGCCACACCGGGGAGCTGTTTTTT
V: TRBV7-2; D: -; J: TRBJ2-3; size: -; CDR3: CASSLVAWGDTQYF; DNA: TGTGCCAGCAGCTTAGTGGCGTGGGGAGATACGCAGTATTTT
V: TRBV13; D: -; J: TRBJ1-2; size: -; CDR3: CASSFGRKDGYTF; DNA: TGTGCCAGCAGCTTTGGGAGGAAGGATGGCTACACCTTC
V: TRBV6-5; D: -; J: TRBJ1-2; size: -; CDR3: CASSSPARRARDGYTF; DNA: TGTGCCAGCAGTTCCCCGGCGAGGCGGGCAAGGGATGGCTACACCTTC
V: TRBV6-1; D: -; J: TRBJ1-1; size: -; CDR3: CASSEGLGAARGNTEAFF; DNA: TGTGCCAGCAGCGAAGGCCTCGGTGCCGCTCGAGGGAACACTGAAGCTTTCTTT
V: TRBV6-1; D: TRBD2; J: TRBJ2-7; size: -; CDR3: CASSAERGGNYEQYF; DNA: TGTGCCAGCAGTGCCGAACGGGGGGGGAACTACGAGCAGTACTTC
V: TRBV2; D: -; J: TRBJ1-6; size: few; CDR3: CASRDSGRAYNSPLHF; DNA: TGTGCCAGCAGGGATTCCGGCAGGGCCTATAATTCACCCCTCCACTTT
V: TRBV28; D: -; J: TRBJ1-1; size: -; CDR3: CASVIRNTEAFF; DNA: TGTGCCAGCGTAATAAGGAACACTGAAGCTTTCTTT
V: TRBV4-3; D: -; J: TRBJ2-2; size: -; CDR3: CASSQGLTTGELFF; DNA: TGCGCCAGCAGCCAAGGACTTACTACCGGGGAGCTGTTTTTT
V: TRBV6-6; D: TRBD1; J: TRBJ2-3; size: -; CDR3: CASSHPDRGSTQYF; DNA: TGTGCCAGCAGTCATCCGGACAGGGGGTCTACGCAGTATTTT
V: TRBV6-1; D: -; J: TRBJ1-6; size: -; CDR3: CASSAGRGLGSPLHF; DNA: TGTGCCAGCAGTGCGGGCAGGGGATTAGGTTCACCCCTCCACTTT
V: TRBV11-3; D: TRBD1; J: TRBJ2-4; size: -; CDR3: CASSLVGQKNIQYF; DNA: TGTGCCAGCAGCTTAGTGGGACAGAAAAACATTCAGTACTTC
V: TRBV2; D: -; J: TRBJ2-7; size: -; CDR3: CASSEGTATYEQYF; DNA: TGTGCCAGCAGTGAAGGGACAGCTACCTACGAGCAGTACTTC
V: TRBV5-1; D: TRBD1; J: TRBJ2-5; size: -; CDR3: CASSSAGQGKTQYF; DNA: TGCGCCAGCAGCTCCGCGGGACAGGGCAAGACCCAGTACTTC
V: TRBV7-9; D: TRBD1; J: TRBJ1-2; size: -; CDR3: CASSLALAGGLYGYTF; DNA: TGTGCCAGCAGCTTAGCGCTGGCAGGGGGCCTCTATGGCTACACCTTC
V: TRBV4-3; D: -; J: TRBJ1-1; size: -; CDR3: CASSQDLGGTAFF; DNA: TGCGCCAGCAGCCAAGATCTGGGAGGGACCGCTTTCTTT
V: TRBV28; D: TRBD1; J: TRBJ1-4; size: -; CDR3: CASRRGTGLTNEKLFF; DNA: TGTGCCAGCAGACGCGGGACAGGGTTAACTAATGAAAAACTGTTTTTT
V: TRBV7-9; D: TRBD1; J: TRBJ1-5; size: -; CDR3: CASSAGTGDQPQHF; DNA: TGTGCCAGCAGCGCCGGGACAGGGGATCAGCCCCAGCATTTT
V: TRBV5-1; D: -; J: TRBJ2-3; size: -; CDR3: CASTPRPSEMDTQYF; DNA: TGCGCCAGCACTCCTCGGCCTAGCGAGATGGATACGCAGTATTTT
V: TRBV9; D: TRBD2; J: TRBJ2-7; size: -; CDR3: CASSPSGGSTYEQYF; DNA: TGTGCCAGCAGCCCTAGCGGGGGCTCCACTTACGAGCAGTACTTC
V: TRBV9; D: -; J: TRBJ2-7; size: few; CDR3: CASSVDGGRRAYEQYF; DNA: TGTGCCAGCAGCGTAGATGGAGGGAGGAGAGCCTACGAGCAGTACTTC
V: TRBV5-4; D: TRBD2; J: TRBJ2-7; size: -; CDR3: CASSLAGDLSLEQYF; DNA: TGTGCCAGCAGCTTAGCGGGGGACCTCTCTCTCGAGCAGTACTTC
V: TRBV28; D: TRBD1; J: TRBJ1-2; size: -; CDR3: CASSARGRGDGYTF; DNA: TGTGCCAGCAGCGCCAGGGGGAGGGGGGATGGCTACACCTTC
V: TRBV4-2; D: -; J: TRBJ1-2; size: -; CDR3: CASSQANSGNYGYTF; DNA: TGTGCCAGCAGCCAGGCTAACTCAGGGAACTATGGCTACACCTTC